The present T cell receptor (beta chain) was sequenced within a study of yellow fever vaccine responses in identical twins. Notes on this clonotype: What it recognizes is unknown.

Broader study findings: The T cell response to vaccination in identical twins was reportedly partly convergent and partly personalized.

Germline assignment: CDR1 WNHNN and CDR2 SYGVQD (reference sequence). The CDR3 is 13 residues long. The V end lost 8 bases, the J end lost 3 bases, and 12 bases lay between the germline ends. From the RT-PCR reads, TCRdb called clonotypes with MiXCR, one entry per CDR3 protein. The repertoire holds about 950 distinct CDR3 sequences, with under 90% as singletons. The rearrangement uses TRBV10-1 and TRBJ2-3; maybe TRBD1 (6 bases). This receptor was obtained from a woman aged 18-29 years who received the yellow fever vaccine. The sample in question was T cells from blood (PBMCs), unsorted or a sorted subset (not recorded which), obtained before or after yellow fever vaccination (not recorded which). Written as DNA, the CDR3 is TGCGCCAGCCAAGGACAGAAGACAGATACGCAGTATTTT. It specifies CASQGQKTDTQYF.